Each of the 12 T cell receptor beta chains below was sequenced from the same sample in a study of memory CD4+ T cells and cytomegalovirus serostatus. Single viable CD3+CD4+CD8-CD45RO+ cells were sorted as the memory CD4+ T cells. Data came from immunoSEQ multiplex PCR; TCRdb stores just in-frame clones and leaves some out. The sample has about 56,000 clones, about 73% seen once. The specimen sequenced was memory CD4+ T cells from blood. Every receptor here comes from an adult in good health and CMV-seropositive.

The rearrangement links TRBV18 to TRBJ1-4; maybe TRBD1 (6 bases). Trimming stripped 2 bases from V and 4 bases from J, with 11 bases between. Germline CDR1 and CDR2: KGHSH and LQKENI. The CDR3 length is 15 residues. The CDR3 region is CASSPSAQGNEKLFF. CDR3 DNA: TGTGCCAGCTCACCATCGGCACAGGGTAATGAAAAACTGTTTTTT.

The J gene is TRBJ2-3, the V gene TRBV7-8, with 7 bases matching TRBD1. The CDR3 has 16 residues. V lost 1 base, J lost 0 bases, and 4 bases stayed unmatched. Germline V CDR1 and CDR2: SGHVS, FQNEAQ. This chain's CDR3 is CASSLGGGQSTDTQYF. For the CDR3, the DNA is TGTGCCAGCAGCTTAGGAGGGGGACAGAGCACAGATACGCAGTATTTT.

This rearrangement joins TRBV19 to TRBJ1-5; the D is unclear. This CDR3 has 13 amino acids. CDR1 is LNHDA, CDR2 SQIVND, per germline (reference sequence). The germline V and J ends were trimmed by 10 bases and 0 bases, with 10 bases remaining between them. CDR3: CATGRGSNQPQHF. CDR3 bases: TGTGCCACAGGACGGGGTAGCAATCAGCCCCAGCATTTT.

CDR3 sequence (DNA): TGTGCCTGCCTTGACGGACAGTTGAACTATGGCTACACCTTC. Its translation is CACLDGQLNYGYTF. The V call is TRBV30, the J call TRBJ1-2; D perhaps matches TRBD1 (6 bases). V gave up 6 bases and J gave up 2 bases, with 16 bases separating them. Germline V gene data show CDR1 as GTSNPN and CDR2 as SVGIG (reference sequence). This CDR3 is built from 14 residues.

V and J are TRBV27 and TRBJ1-3, with 7 bases matching TRBD1. The CDR3 is 15 amino acids. The germline gives CDR1 MNHEY, CDR2 SMNVEV (reference sequence). The junction had 9 bases not matched to a gene; V was cut back by 6 bases and J by 4 bases. CDR3 nucleotides: TGTGCCAGCAGCGCTCGACAGGGTCCCGGAAACACCATATATTTT. This sequence encodes CASSARQGPGNTIYF.

Only a few counts were recorded for this clone. The chain joins TRBV27 to TRBJ2-7; possibly TRBD1 or TRBD2 for D (5 bases each). Per the germline V gene, CDR1 is MNHEY and CDR2 is SMNVEV (reference sequence). V was pared by 8 bases and J by 0 bases, with 14 bases between. CDR3 length: 14 amino acids. The CDR3 reads CASGVGVSSYEQYF. CDR3 DNA sequence: TGTGCCAGCGGGGTGGGGGTGAGCTCCTACGAGCAGTACTTC.

The rearrangement links TRBV28 to TRBJ2-7; D may match TRBD1 or TRBD2 (7 bases each). Trimming pared 3 bases from V and 2 bases from J, leaving 11 bases between. The length of the CDR3 is 14 residues. Per germline, CDR1 MDHEN and CDR2 SYDVKM. In DNA, the CDR3 is TGTGCCAGCAGTTTCTCAGGGGGGGCCTACGAGCAGTACTTC. Its protein is CASSFSGGAYEQYF. The full variable domain, with the rest looked up from reference TRBV28 and TRBJ2-7, is DVKVTQSSRYLVKRTGEKVFLECVQDMDHENMFWYRQDPGLGLRLIYFSYDVKMKEKGDIPEGYSVSREKKERFSLILESASTNQTSMYLCASSFSGGAYEQYFGPGTRLTVT.

V gene TRBV28 combines with J gene TRBJ2-5, with unresolved D. The germline V gene encodes CDR1 MDHEN and CDR2 SYDVKM. The CDR3 runs to 11 residues. V was shortened by 4 bases and J by 5 bases, with 5 bases between the two germline ends. The CDR3 DNA reads as TGTGCCAGCAGTTGGTTGGAGACCCAGTACTTC. It encodes CASSWLETQYF.

In nucleotides, the CDR3 is TGCGCCAGCAGCCCAGGGACAGGGGAAGCTTTCTTT. This translates into CASSPGTGEAFF. The genes are TRBV5-1 and TRBJ1-1; 9 positions match TRBD1. The CDR3 runs 12 residues. Losses at the gene ends were 4 bases for V and 8 bases for J; bases not matched to a gene: 3. The germline CDR1 and CDR2 sequences are SGHRS and YFSETQ. The whole variable domain, filled in from reference TRBV5-1 and TRBJ1-1, reads KAGVTQTPRYLIKTRGQQVTLSCSPISGHRSVSWYQQTPGQGLQFLFEYFSETQRNKGNFPGRFSGRQFSNSRSEMNVSTLELGDSALYLCASSPGTGEAFFGQGTRLTVV.

For the CDR3, the DNA is TGTGCCAGCTTAAAGGCCCTCCAAGGGAGCGAGCAGTACTTC. Protein sequence: CASLKALQGSEQYF. The chain carries TRBV28 and TRBJ2-7; D may be TRBD2 (5 bases). The CDR3 has 14 amino acids. The V and J ends lost 8 bases and 6 bases respectively, with 20 bases between them. CDR1 is MDHEN and CDR2 is SYDVKM in the germline V gene.

In regard to this clone: One end of the junction fails to match germline, which may point to a read error. The rearrangement links TRBV2 to TRBJ2-7, with TRBD2 matching over 7 bases. CDR1 is SNHLY, CDR2 FYNNEI, per germline. The CDR3 totals 15 residues. This CDR3 is CASRERDSNSYEQYF. The CDR3 nucleotides are TGTGCCAGCCGTGAGCGGGACTCTAACTCCTACGAGCAGTACTTC.

The chain employs TRBV11-3 and TRBJ2-5; D remains ambiguous. This CDR3 comprises 13 residues. Germline V gene sequence: CDR1 SGHNT, CDR2 YENEEA. Between the trimmed V and J ends, which lost 1 base and 6 bases, there was a span of 9 bases. CDR3 bases: TGTGCCAGCAGCTTAGGGCCGGCTAAGACCCAGTACTTC. This sequence encodes CASSLGPAKTQYF.